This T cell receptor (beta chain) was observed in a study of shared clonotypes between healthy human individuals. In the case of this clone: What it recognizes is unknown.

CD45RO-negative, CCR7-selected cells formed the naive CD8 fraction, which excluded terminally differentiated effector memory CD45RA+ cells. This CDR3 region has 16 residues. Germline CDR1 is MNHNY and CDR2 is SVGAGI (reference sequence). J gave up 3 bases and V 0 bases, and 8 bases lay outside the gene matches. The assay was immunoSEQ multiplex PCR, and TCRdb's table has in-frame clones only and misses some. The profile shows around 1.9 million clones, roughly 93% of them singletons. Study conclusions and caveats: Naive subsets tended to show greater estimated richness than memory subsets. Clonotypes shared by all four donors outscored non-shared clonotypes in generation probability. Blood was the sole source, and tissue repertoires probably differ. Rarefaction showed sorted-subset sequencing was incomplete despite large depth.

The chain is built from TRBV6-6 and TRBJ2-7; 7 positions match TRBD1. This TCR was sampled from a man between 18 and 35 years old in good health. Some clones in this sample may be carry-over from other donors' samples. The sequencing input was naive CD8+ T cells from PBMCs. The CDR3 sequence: CASSYSSDRAGYEQYF. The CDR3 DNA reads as TGTGCCAGCAGTTACTCGTCCGACAGGGCAGGCTACGAGCAGTACTTC.